This T cell receptor (beta chain) came from a study of somatic mutations in cytotoxic T cells in rheumatoid arthritis. This table comes from immunoSEQ multiplex PCR, and its TCRdb copy is limited to in-frame clones, with some not included. The sample records fewer than 4,000 clones, roughly four fifths being singletons. CDR1 and CDR2 from the germline V gene are LGHNA and YNFKEQ. Trimming at V came to 4 bases and at J to 7 bases, leaving 14 bases not matched to a gene. The CDR3 runs 18 residues. The material sequenced was CD8+ T cells sorted from blood. The sequence derives from an adult with rheumatoid arthritis. The chain has TRBV4-2 and TRBJ2-2; 11 bases map to TRBD2. The CDR3 nucleotides read TGTGCCAGCAGCCCCGACCCCCTAGCGGGAGGCGAAGGCGGGGAGCTGTTTTTT. Protein: CASSPDPLAGGEGGELFF.